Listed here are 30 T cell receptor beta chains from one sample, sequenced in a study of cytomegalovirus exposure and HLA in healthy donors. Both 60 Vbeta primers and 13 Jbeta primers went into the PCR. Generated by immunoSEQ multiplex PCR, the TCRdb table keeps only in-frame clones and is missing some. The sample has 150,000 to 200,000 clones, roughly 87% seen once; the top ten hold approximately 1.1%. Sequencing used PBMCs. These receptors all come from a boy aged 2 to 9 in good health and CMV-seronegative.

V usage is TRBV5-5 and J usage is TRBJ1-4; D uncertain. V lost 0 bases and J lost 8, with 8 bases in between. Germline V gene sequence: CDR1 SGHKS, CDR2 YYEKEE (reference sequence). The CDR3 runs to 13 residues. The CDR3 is CASSLGSREKLFF. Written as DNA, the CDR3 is TGTGCCAGCAGCTTGGGGAGTCGGGAAAAACTGTTTTTT.

CDR3 loop: CASSLSLSGSPLHF. Here the CDR3 DNA reads TGTGCCAGCAGCTTATCTCTGAGCGGATCACCCCTCCACTTT. The V and J genes are TRBV7-9 and TRBJ1-6; D not certain. The germline CDR1 and CDR2 sequences are SEHNR and FQNEAQ (reference sequence). This CDR3 is built from 14 residues. V was trimmed by 2 bases and J by 10 bases, leaving 12 bases between them.

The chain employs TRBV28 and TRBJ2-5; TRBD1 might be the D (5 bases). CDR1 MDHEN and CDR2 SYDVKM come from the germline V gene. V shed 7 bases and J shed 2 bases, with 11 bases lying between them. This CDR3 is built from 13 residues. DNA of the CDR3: TGTGCCAGCACCCAGGGCCAGCAAGAGACCCAGTACTTC. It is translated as CASTQGQQETQYF.

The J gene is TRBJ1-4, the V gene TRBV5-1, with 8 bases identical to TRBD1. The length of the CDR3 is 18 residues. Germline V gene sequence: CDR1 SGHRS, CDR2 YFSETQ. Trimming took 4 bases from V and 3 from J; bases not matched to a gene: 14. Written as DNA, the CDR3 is TGCGCCAGCAGCCTTCCCCGACAGGGGAAGATACCTAATGAAAAACTGTTTTTT. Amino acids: CASSLPRQGKIPNEKLFF.

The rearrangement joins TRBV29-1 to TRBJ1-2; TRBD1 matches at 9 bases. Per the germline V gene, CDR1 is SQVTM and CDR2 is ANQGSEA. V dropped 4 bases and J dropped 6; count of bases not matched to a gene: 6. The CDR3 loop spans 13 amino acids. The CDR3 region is CSVAPGQGDGYTF. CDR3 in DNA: TGCAGCGTTGCACCGGGACAGGGAGATGGCTACACCTTC.

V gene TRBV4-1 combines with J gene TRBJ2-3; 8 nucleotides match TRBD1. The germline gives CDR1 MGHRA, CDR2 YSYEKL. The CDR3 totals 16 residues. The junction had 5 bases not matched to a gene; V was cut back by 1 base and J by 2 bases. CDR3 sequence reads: CASSQVDRANTDTQYF. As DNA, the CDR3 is TGCGCCAGCAGCCAAGTGGACAGGGCCAACACAGATACGCAGTATTTT.

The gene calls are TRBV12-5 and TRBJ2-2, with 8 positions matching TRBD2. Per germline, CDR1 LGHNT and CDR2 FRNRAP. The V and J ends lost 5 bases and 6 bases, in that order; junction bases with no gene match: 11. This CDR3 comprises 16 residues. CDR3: CASGTGLAGGAGELFF. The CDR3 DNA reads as TGTGCTAGTGGTACCGGACTAGCCGGAGGTGCCGGGGAGCTGTTTTTT.

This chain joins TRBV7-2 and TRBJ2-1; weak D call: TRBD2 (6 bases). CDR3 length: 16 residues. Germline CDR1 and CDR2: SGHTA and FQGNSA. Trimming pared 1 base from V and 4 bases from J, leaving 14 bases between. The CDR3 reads CASSLVGGSGYNEQFF. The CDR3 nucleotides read TGTGCCAGCAGCTTAGTCGGGGGTAGCGGATACAATGAGCAGTTCTTC.

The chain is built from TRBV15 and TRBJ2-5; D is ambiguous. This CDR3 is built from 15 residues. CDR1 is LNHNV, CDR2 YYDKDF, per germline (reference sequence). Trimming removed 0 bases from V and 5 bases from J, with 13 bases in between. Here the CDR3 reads CATSRDRRLAETQYF. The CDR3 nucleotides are TGTGCCACCAGCAGAGATCGCAGGCTCGCGGAGACCCAGTACTTC. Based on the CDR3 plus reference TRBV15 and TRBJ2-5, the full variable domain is DAMVIQNPRYQVTQFGKPVTLSCSQTLNHNVMYWYQQKSSQAPKLLFHYYDKDFNNEADTPDNFQSRRPNTSFCFLDIRSPGLGDTAMYLCATSRDRRLAETQYFGPGTRLLVL.

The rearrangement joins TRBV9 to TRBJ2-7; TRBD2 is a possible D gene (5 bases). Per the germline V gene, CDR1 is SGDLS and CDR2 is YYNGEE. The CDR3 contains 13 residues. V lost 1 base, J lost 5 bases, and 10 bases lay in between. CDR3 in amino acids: CASSVYGVDEQYF. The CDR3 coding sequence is TGTGCCAGCAGCGTATACGGGGTCGACGAGCAGTACTTC.

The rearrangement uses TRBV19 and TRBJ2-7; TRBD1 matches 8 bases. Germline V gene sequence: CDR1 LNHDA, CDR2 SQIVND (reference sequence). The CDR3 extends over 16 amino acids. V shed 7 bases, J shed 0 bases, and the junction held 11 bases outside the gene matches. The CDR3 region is CASTKETGVGSYEQYF. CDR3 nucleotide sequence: TGTGCCAGTACCAAAGAGACAGGGGTAGGCTCCTACGAGCAGTACTTC.

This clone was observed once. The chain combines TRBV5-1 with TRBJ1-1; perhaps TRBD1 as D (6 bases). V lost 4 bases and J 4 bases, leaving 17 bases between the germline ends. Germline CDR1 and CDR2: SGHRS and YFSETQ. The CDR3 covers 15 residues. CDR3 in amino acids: CASSTSGTSSTEAFF. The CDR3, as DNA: TGCGCCAGCAGCACGTCCGGGACATCGAGCACTGAAGCTTTCTTT.

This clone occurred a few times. CDR3: CASSQDLGYTF. The CDR3 region has the DNA TGTGCCAGCAGCCAAGATCTGGGCTACACCTTC. The rearrangement joins TRBV14 to TRBJ1-2; D remains unclear. CDR1 and CDR2 from the germline V gene are SGHDN and FVKESK. V was cut by 0 bases and J by 8 bases, with 4 bases left in between. The CDR3 extends over 11 amino acids.

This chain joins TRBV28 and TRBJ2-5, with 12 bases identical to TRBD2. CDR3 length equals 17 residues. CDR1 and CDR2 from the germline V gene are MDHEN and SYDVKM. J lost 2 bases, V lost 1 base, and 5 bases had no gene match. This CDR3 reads CASSLSTSGGKQETQYF. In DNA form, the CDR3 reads TGTGCCAGCAGTTTATCCACTAGCGGGGGGAAACAAGAGACCCAGTACTTC.

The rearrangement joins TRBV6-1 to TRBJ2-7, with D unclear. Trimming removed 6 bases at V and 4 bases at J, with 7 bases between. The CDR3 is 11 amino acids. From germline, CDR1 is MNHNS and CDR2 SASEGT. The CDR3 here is CASRIGYEQYF. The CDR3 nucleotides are TGTGCCAGCAGGATCGGGTACGAGCAGTACTTC.

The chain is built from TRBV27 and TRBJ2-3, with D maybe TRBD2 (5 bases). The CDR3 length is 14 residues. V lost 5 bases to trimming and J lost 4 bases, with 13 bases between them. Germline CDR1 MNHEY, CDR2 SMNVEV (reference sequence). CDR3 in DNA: TGTGCCAGCAGTACGGTTGACGGGGCAGATACGCAGTATTTT. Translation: CASSTVDGADTQYF.

CDR3 residues: CASSSSGGARETQYF. Written as DNA, the CDR3 is TGTGCCAGCAGTTCATCCGGGGGGGCGAGGGAGACCCAGTACTTC. The chain carries TRBV6-5 and TRBJ2-5; 8 nucleotides agree with TRBD2. The germline CDR1 and CDR2 sequences are MNHEY and SVGAGI. The CDR3 is 15 amino acids. The J segment lost 5 bases and the V segment lost 4 bases, leaving 9 bases of the junction unmatched.

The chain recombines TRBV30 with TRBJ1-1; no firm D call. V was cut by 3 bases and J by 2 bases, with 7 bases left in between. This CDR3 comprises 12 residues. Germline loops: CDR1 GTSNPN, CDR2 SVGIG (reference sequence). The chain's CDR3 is CAWSQVNTEAFF. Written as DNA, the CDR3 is TGTGCCTGGAGCCAGGTCAACACTGAAGCTTTCTTT.

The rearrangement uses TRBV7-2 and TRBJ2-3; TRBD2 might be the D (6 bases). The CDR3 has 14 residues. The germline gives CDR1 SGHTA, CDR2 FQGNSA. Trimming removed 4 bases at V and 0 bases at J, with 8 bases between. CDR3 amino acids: CASSSSGSTDTQYF. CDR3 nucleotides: TGTGCCAGCAGCTCGAGCGGGAGCACAGATACGCAGTATTTT.

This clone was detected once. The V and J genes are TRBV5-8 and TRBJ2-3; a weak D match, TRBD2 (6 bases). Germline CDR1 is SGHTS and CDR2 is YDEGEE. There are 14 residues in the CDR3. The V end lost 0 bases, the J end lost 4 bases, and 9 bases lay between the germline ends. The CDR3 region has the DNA TGTGCCAGCAGCTTGGGGACTATATCAGATACGCAGTATTTT. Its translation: CASSLGTISDTQYF.

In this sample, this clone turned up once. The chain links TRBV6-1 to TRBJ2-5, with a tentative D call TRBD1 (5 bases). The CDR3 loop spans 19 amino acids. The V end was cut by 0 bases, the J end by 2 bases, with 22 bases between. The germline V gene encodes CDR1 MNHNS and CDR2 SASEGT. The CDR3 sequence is CASSEALPGSISVQETQYF. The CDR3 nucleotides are TGTGCCAGCAGTGAAGCGCTTCCAGGGTCTATCTCGGTACAAGAGACCCAGTACTTC.

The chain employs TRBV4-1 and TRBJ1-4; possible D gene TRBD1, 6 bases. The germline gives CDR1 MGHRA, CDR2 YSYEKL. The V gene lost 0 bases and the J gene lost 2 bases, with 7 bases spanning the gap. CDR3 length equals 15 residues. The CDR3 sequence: CASSQEGATNEKLFF. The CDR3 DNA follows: TGCGCCAGCAGCCAAGAGGGGGCGACTAATGAAAAACTGTTTTTT.

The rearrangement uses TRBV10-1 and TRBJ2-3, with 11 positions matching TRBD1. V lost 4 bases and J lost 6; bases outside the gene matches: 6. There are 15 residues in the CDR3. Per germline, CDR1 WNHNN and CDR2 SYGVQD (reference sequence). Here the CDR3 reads CASSAGTGGQDTQYF. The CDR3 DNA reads TGCGCCAGCAGTGCCGGGACAGGGGGGCAGGATACGCAGTATTTT.

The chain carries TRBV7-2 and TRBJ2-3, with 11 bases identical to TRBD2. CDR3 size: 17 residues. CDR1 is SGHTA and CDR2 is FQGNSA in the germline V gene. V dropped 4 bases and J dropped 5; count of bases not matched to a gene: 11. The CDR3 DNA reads TGTGCCAGCAGCTGGGTTCTAGCGGGGGGCAAGGGAGATACGCAGTATTTT. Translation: CASSWVLAGGKGDTQYF. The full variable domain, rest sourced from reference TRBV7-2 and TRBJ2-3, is GAGVSQSPSNKVTEKGKDVELRCDPISGHTALYWYRQSLGQGLEFLIYFQGNSAPDKSGLPSDRFSAERTGGSVSTLTIQRTQQEDSAVYLCASSWVLAGGKGDTQYFGPGTRLTVL.

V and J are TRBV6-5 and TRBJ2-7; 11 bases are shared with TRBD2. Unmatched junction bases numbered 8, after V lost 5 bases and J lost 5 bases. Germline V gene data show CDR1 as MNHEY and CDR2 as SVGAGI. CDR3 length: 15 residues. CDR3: CASSGPGLADNEQYF. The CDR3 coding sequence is TGTGCCAGCAGTGGACCGGGACTAGCGGATAACGAGCAGTACTTC.

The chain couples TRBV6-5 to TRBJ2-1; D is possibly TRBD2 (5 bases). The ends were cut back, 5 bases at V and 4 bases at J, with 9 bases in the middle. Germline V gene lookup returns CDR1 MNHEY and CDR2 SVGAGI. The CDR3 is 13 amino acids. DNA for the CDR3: TGTGCCAGCAGTGAGGACTTTTACAATGAGCAGTTCTTC. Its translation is CASSEDFYNEQFF.

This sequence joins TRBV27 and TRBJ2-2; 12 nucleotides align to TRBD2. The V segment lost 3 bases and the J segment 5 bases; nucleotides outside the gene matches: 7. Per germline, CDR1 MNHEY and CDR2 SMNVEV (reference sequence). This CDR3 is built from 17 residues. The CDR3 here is CASSFQLLAGGTGELFF. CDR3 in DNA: TGTGCCAGCAGTTTTCAGTTACTAGCGGGGGGTACCGGGGAGCTGTTTTTT.

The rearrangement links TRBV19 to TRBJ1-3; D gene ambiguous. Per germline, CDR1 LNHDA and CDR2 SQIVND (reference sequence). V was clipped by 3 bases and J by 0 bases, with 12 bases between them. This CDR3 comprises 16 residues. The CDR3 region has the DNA TGTGCCAGTAGTATGTTGAACACCCCCTCTGGAAACACCATATATTTT. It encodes CASSMLNTPSGNTIYF.

DNA for the CDR3: TGTGCCAGCAGTTTAAGTTCGGGTCAGCGAAGGAACGAGCAGTACTTC. Protein sequence: CASSLSSGQRRNEQYF. The chain is built from TRBV27 and TRBJ2-7; no clear D gene. Per the germline V gene, CDR1 is MNHEY and CDR2 is SMNVEV (reference sequence). The CDR3 sequence is 16 residues long. The germline V and J ends were trimmed by 2 bases and 5 bases, with 19 bases remaining between them.

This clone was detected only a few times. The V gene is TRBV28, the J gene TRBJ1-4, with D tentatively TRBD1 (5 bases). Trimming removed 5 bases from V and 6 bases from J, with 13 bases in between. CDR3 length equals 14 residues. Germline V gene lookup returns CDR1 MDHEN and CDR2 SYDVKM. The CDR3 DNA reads TGTGCCAGCAGTCGCAGGGCCCTCGATGAAAAACTGTTTTTT. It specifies CASSRRALDEKLFF.